Detailed here is one T cell receptor beta chain. Its cognate antigen is unknown. Here immunoSEQ multiplex PCR was the method, and the copy in TCRdb shows in-frame clones only, minus some. Of hundreds of thousands of clones listed, roughly 84% are singletons. V was cut by 4 bases and J by 6 bases, with 16 bases left in between. The CDR3 runs to 15 residues. Germline assignment: CDR1 SGHTA and CDR2 FQGNSA. The sample originates from a study of Ad26.COV2.S vaccination and SARS-CoV-2 variants. Study outcomes and limitations: Substantial breadth was reported for post-vaccination spike-specific CD8+ and CD4+ T cells.

The treatment: roughly 19 received Ad26.COV2.S at low or high dose, single or two shots; several received placebo; per-sample allocation not given. The study sampled participants on day 63 after the first vaccine or placebo injection. This chain uses TRBV7-2 with TRBJ1-5; D perhaps matches TRBD1 (6 bases). This receptor was obtained from a person aged 18 to 59 who received the Ad26.COV2.S COVID-19 vaccine or a placebo. Material: peripheral blood, obtained in a trial of Ad26.COV2.S vaccine versus placebo. In DNA, the CDR3 is TGTGCCAGCAGCTATCGGGGGGGCAGAGGTCAGCCCCAGCATTTT. It codes for CASSYRGGRGQPQHF.